The clone carrying this T cell receptor (beta chain) was detected only once. Its antigen is undetermined. The CDR3 is made up of 15 amino acids. The germline gives CDR1 MNHNS, CDR2 SASEGT. V was pared by 2 bases and J by 5 bases, with 5 bases of the junction left unmatched. The data were obtained in a study of shared clonotypes between healthy human individuals. Deep-level running was used for the assay. The repertoire was sequenced with immunoSEQ multiplex PCR; TCRdb's copy has only in-frame clones and lacks some. The sample records about 2,500,000 clones, over 85% being singletons. Findings and caveats of the study: On the whole, naive subsets had larger estimated richness than memory subsets had.

There were no recent acute infections or vaccinations among the donors, who were healthy HIV-negative adults. This clonotype was obtained from a man younger than 35 in good health. The chain couples TRBV6-1 to TRBJ2-2; TRBD1 agrees at 7 bases. Specimen: naive CD4+ T cells sorted from blood. Subset noted: CD45RA+ positively selected. The CDR3 DNA is TGTGCCAGCAGTGAACGCAGGGGGAGAACCGGGGAGCTGTTTTTT. Translated: CASSERRGRTGELFF.